The source of this T cell receptor beta chain is a study of blood T cell repertoires in COVID-19. Study-wide context: Sources were T cells, B-cell-depleted T cells, or PBMCs; the material itself was cDNA or gDNA.

The CDR3 runs to 13 residues. Looked up from germline, CDR1 is SGHNT and CDR2 is YENEEA. The ends were cut back, 4 bases at V and 9 bases at J, with 15 bases in the middle. Study processing details: Reference gene primer amplification gave nucleated cell count estimates. The protocol was immunoSEQ multiplex PCR, while the TCRdb copy is restricted to in-frame clones and leaves out a portion. V and J calls and clone size are given by that table; D and trimming were obtained from the DNA. Found here are hundreds of thousands of clones, roughly 90% of them singletons; the top ten hold roughly 0.76%. Specimen: peripheral blood. The chain carries TRBV11-3 and TRBJ2-5; possible D gene TRBD2, 5 bases. This receptor was identified in a young man with COVID-19, enrolled during active disease. The CDR3 bases are TGTGCCAGCAGCTCCTCGGATACGCGGGCCCAGTACTTC. Amino acids: CASSSSDTRAQYF.